This T cell receptor beta chain was identified during a study of blood T cells in healthy people across ages (dated by TCRdb to between 2014 and 2017). At the level of the whole study: In model experiments, template switching captured about one uniquely barcoded TCR beta cDNA molecule for every two T cells. The study measured age-related changes in TCR beta repertoire diversity using deep sequencing normalized with unique cDNA molecular identifiers. Donors were grouped into four age groups: young (average approximately 16 years), middle-aged (roughly 37), aged (62) and long-lived (about 82). To avoid experimental bias, donors of different ages were distributed randomly across sequencing lanes. Two additional independent replicas of 1 million unique cDNA reads from the same blood draw were analyzed for two donors (one aged 18 to 29 and one aged 80 or older).

The library was prepared using 5' RACE. The run used an Illumina HiSeq 2500. A second PCR of 7 to 11 cycles was run with a J-beta primer mix and a sample-barcoded 5' primer. A unique molecular identifier was introduced onto each TCR beta cDNA molecule by a template-switch 5' adaptor carrying 12 random nucleotides. Each sample yielded at least 2.5 million CDR3-containing paired-end reads. First-strand cDNA was synthesized from all RNA with the Mint cDNA synthesis kit, primed by a TRBC-specific oligonucleotide. Following uracil-DNA glycosylase treatment, all cDNA underwent a first 18-cycle PCR with the universal primers M1SS and BC2_uni_R. The source study handled its data this way. Normalization of each sample was performed by random selection of 1 million high-quality reads, each carrying a distinct molecular identifier. Reads with shared molecular identifiers were discarded instead of being binned into consensus sequences. MiTCR, with a Q25 quality threshold and the strictest error-elimination algorithm, was used for CDR3 identification, clonotype clustering and error correction. A nonparametric unseen species model with Euler transformation was used to estimate a lower bound on total TCR beta diversity. TCRdb reworked the public reads: Q25 trimming with fastp, MiXCR clone assembly, productive beta chains retained. Entries are consolidated by CDR3 protein sequence, retaining the most common genes and DNA. These V and J calls rely on TCRdb rather than the paper's analysis. The table for this sample lists about 380,000 distinct CDR3 sequences; approximately 47% of them were counted only once. The top ten clones comprise around 50% of the sample.

Taken from cysteine to phenylalanine, the CDR3 has 15 residues. The kept DNA is CDR3 alone, 45 bases in frame from the first base. For this chain, trimming is 2 bases at the V end and 4 bases at the J end, and the number of junction bases without a gene match is 5. CDR1 and CDR2 are read off the germline V gene (reference sequence) as SGHAT and FQDESV. A note on this clonotype: The antigen it binds to is not known. Base qualities were left out, and no much larger clone turns up one base away.

Findings and caveats that apply to the study as a whole: As age increased, observed TCR beta diversity per million T cells dropped in a roughly linear way, and a significant reduction was already evident by age 40. Because profiling used bulk unsorted PBMCs, naive and antigen-experienced compartments could not be compared conclusively. A strong correlation was found between observed TCR beta diversity and the percentage of naive T cells measured by flow cytometry. Compared with the aged group, the long-lived group had more naive CD4+ T cells, fewer expanded clones and increased TCR diversity, suggesting age selection. Because the CMV infection status of the donors was unknown, age-related changes in expanded clonotypes may potentially have been confounded. Estimates of total diversity from one million sequenced T cells were regarded as lower bounds and underestimates.

Donors were about 36 systemically healthy Caucasian individuals from Russia aged 6 to 90 years. Each donor gave ten milliliters of peripheral blood, collected into EDTA-treated Vacutainer tubes. Ficoll-Paque density-gradient centrifugation was used to isolate PBMCs, with at least 7 million per sample. Trizol reagent was used to extract total RNA from the PBMCs, yielding at least 5.5 micrograms per sample. The percentages of naive CD45RAhigh/CD27high T cells were determined by flow cytometry on a PBMC aliquot from every donor. The clonotype was recovered from a man in his 60s in good health. Sequencing was carried out using blood. Recombination linked TRBV11-1 to TRBJ1-2; 9 central bases correspond to TRBD1. CDR3 region: CASSLIGQGTYGYTF. The base sequence is TGTGCCAGCAGCTTAATCGGACAGGGGACCTATGGCTACACCTTC.